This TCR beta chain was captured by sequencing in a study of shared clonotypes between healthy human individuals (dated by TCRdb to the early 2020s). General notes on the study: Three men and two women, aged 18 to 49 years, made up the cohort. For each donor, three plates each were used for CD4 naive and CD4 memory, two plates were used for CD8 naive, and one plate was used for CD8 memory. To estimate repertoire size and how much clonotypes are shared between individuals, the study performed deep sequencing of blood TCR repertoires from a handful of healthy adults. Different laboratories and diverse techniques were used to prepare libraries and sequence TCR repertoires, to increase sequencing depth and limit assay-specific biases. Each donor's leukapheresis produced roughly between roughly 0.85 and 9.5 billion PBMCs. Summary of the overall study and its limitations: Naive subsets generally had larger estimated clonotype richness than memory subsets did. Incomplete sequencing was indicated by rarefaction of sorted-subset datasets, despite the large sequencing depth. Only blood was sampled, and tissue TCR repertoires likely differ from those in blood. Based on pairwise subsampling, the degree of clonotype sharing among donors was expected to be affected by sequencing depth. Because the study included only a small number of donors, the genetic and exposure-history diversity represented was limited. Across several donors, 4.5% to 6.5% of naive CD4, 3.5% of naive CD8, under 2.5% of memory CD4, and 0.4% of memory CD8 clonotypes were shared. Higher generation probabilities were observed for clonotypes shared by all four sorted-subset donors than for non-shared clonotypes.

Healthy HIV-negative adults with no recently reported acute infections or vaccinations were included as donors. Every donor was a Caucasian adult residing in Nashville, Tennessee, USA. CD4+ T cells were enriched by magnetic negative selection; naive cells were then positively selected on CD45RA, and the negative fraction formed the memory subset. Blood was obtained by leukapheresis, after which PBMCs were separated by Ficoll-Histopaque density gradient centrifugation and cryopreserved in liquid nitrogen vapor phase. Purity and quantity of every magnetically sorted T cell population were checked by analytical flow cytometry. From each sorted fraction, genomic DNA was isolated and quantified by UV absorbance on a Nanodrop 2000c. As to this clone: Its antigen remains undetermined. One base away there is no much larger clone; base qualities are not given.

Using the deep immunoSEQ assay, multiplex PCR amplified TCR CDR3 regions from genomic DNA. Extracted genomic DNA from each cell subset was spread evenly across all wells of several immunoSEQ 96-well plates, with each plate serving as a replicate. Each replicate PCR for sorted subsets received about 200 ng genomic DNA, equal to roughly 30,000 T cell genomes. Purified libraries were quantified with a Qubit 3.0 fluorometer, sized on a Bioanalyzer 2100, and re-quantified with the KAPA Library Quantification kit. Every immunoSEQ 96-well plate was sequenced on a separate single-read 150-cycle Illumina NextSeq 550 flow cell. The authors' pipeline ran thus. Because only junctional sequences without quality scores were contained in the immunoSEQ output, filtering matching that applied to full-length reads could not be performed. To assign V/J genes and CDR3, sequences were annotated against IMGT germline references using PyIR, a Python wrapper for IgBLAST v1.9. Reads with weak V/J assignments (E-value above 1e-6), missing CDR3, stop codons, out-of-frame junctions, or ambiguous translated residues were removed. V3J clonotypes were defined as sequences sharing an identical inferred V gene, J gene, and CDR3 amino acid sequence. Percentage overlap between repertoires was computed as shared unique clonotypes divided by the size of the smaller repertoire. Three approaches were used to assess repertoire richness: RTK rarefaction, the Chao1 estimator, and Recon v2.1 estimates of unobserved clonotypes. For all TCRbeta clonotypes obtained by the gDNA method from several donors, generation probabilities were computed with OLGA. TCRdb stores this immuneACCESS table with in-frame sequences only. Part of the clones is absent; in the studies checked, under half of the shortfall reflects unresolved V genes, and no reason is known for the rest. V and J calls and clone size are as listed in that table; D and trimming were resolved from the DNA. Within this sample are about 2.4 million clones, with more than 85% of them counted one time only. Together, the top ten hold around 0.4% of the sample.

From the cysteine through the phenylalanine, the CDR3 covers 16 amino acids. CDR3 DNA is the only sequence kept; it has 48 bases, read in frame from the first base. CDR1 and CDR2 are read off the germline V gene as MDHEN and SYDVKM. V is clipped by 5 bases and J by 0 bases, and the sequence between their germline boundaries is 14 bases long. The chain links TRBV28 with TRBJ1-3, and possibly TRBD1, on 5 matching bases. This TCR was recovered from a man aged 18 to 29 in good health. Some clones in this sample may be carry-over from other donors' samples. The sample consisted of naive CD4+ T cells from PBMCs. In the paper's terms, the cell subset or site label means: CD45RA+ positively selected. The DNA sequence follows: TGTGCCAGCAGTAGAAGCCGACAGTTCTCTGGAAACACCATATATTTT. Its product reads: CASSRSRQFSGNTIYF.